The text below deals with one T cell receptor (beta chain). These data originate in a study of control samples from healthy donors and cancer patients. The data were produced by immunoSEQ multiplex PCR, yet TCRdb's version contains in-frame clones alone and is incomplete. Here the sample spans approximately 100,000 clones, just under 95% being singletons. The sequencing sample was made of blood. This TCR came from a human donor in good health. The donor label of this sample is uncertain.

CDR3 in DNA: TGTGCCAGCAGCTTGGGACAGGGAGGGTACACTGAAGCTTTCTTT. Translation: CASSLGQGGYTEAFF. This rearrangement joins TRBV13 to TRBJ1-1, with 9 positions matching TRBD1. Germline V gene data show CDR1 as PRHDT and CDR2 as FYEKMQ (reference sequence). The CDR3 is 15 residues long. Trimming cost V 3 bases and J 3 bases; bases outside gene matches: 5.